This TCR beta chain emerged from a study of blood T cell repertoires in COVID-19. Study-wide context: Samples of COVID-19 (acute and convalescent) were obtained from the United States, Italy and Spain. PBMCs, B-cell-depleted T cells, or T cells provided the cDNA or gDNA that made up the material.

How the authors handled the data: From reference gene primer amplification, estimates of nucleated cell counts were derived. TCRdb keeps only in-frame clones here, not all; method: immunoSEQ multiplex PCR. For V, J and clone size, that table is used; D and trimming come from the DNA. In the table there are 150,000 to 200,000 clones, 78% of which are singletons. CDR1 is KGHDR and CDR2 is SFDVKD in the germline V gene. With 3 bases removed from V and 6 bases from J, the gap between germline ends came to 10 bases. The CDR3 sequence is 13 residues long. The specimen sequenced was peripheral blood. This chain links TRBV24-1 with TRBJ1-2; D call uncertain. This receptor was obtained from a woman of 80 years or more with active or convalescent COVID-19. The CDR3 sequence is CATSDNRGNGYTF. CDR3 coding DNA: TGTGCCACCAGTGATAATCGAGGGAATGGCTACACCTTC.